A selection of T cell receptor beta chains follows, all from one sample in a study of shared clonotypes between healthy human individuals. Here immunoSEQ multiplex PCR was the method, and the copy in TCRdb shows in-frame clones only, minus some. The table lists around 940,000 clones, approximately 76% of them singletons. The sequenced sample consisted of memory CD4+ T cells sorted from blood. These receptors originate from a man younger than 35 in good health. CDR3s include the opening cysteine and the closing phenylalanine or tryptophan. D genes are given only for firm matches. The size of a clone is reported for some rows only, either as once, few or many, or as a class for expanded clones.

clone_size	v_call	d_call	j_call	cdr3_nt	cdr3_aa
few	TRBV6-1	TRBD1	TRBJ1-1	TGTGCCAGCAGGACAGGGATGAACACTGAAGCTTTCTTT	CASRTGMNTEAFF
-	TRBV10-1	-	TRBJ2-7	TGCGCCAGCAGTGACCGGGGGCTAAACGAGCAGTACTTC	CASSDRGLNEQYF
-	TRBV30	TRBD1	TRBJ1-5	TGTGCCTGGAGTGTAACAGGGGGTCAGCCCCAGCATTTT	CAWSVTGGQPQHF
once	TRBV4-1	-	TRBJ2-3	TGCGCCAGCAGCCTTCAGGAACCAGATACGCAGTATTTT	CASSLQEPDTQYF
-	TRBV7-9	-	TRBJ2-5	TGTGCCAGCAGCCCCGGACAGATAAACCAAGAGACCCAGTACTTC	CASSPGQINQETQYF
-	TRBV4-3	TRBD1	TRBJ1-2	TGCGCCAGCAGCCAAACCGGGACAGGGAATGGCTACACCTTC	CASSQTGTGNGYTF
-	TRBV21-1	-	TRBJ1-5	TGTGCCAGCAGCAATGGTCGACAGACGCTGGATCAGCCCCAGCATTTT	CASSNGRQTLDQPQHF
-	TRBV6-1	-	TRBJ1-3	TGTGCCAGCAGTGAATTGGGAAACACCATATATTTT	CASSELGNTIYF
few	TRBV27	-	TRBJ1-6	TGTGCCAGCAGTTTATCTACCGGGGGCAATTCACCCCTCCACTTT	CASSLSTGGNSPLHF
-	TRBV6-5	-	TRBJ2-1	TGTGCCAGCAGTTACTCTGACAGGCCTTCCTACAATGAGCAGTTCTTC	CASSYSDRPSYNEQFF
few	TRBV5-1	-	TRBJ2-5	TGCGCCAGCAGCTTGGGAAGCTTGGAAGAGACCCAGTACTTC	CASSLGSLEETQYF
-	TRBV7-9	-	TRBJ1-4	TGTGCCAGCAGCCCGCGCAGGGGTAATGAAAAACTGTTTTTT	CASSPRRGNEKLFF
once	TRBV7-9	-	TRBJ2-3	TGTGCCAGCAGCTTAGAAACGGGAGCGGGCGGTACGCAGTATTTT	CASSLETGAGGTQYF